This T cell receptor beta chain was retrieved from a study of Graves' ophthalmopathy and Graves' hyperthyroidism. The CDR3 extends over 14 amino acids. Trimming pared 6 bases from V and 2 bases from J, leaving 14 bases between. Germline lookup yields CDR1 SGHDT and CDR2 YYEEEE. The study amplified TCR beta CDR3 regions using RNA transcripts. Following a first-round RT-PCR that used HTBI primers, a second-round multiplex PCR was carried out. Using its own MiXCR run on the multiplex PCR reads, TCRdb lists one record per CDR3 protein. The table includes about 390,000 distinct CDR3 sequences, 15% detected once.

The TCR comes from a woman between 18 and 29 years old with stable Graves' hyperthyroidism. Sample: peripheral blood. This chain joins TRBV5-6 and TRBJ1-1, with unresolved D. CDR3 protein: CASKVGQVNTEAFF. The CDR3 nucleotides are TGTGCCAGCAAAGTAGGGCAGGTTAACACTGAAGCTTTCTTT. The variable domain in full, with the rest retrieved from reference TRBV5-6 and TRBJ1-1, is DAGVTQSPTHLIKTRGQQVTLRCSPKSGHDTVSWYQQALGQGPQFIFQYYEEEERQRGNFPDRFSGHQFPNYSSELNVNALLLGDSALYLCASKVGQVNTEAFFGQGTRLTVV.